Reported below is one TCR beta chain. This entry is derived from a study of blood T cell repertoires in COVID-19. The germline gives CDR1 SNHLY, CDR2 FYNNEI. This CDR3 has 14 amino acids. Losses at the gene ends were 5 bases for V and 3 bases for J; bases not matched to a gene: 4. As handled by the study authors: The authors estimated nucleated cell counts from reference gene primer amplification. TCRdb's copy holds only in-frame clones and misses some; the assay was immunoSEQ multiplex PCR. Clonal size and the V and J genes are those of that table, whereas D and trimming came from the DNA. This table has tens of thousands of clones, about 74% appearing once.

The chain recombines TRBV2 with TRBJ2-1, with 7 bases matching TRBD2. This sequence was found in a human donor in a cohort sampled during active COVID-19. Sequences were obtained from peripheral blood. DNA for the CDR3: TGTGCCAGCAGTCGAGCGGGAAGCTACAATGAGCAGTTCTTC. It codes for CASSRAGSYNEQFF. The full variable domain, rest sourced from reference TRBV2 and TRBJ2-1, is EPEVTQTPSHQVTQMGQEVILRCVPISNHLYFYWYRQILGQKVEFLVSFYNNEISEKSEIFDDQFSVERPDGSNFTLKIRSTKLEDSAMYFCASSRAGSYNEQFFGPGTRLTVL.